What follows describes a single T cell receptor (beta chain). The data stem from a study of blood T cell repertoires in COVID-19. Study as a whole: Researchers got acute and convalescent COVID-19 samples from the United States, Italy and Spain.

Followed over time, Seattle patients had been enrolled while infection was active. The germline V gene has CDR1 KGHSH and CDR2 LQKENI. The CDR3 loop spans 15 amino acids. V shed 1 base and J shed 8 bases, with 12 bases lying between them. Under the authors' procedure: Cell counts per sample came from amplifying reference gene primers. The protocol was immunoSEQ multiplex PCR, while the TCRdb copy is restricted to in-frame clones and leaves out a portion. D and trimming were read from the DNA, whereas the V and J calls and clone size are those reported in that table. The sample has nearly 300,000 clones, approximately 84% seen once.

Material for sequencing was peripheral blood. The receptor was derived from a human donor with COVID-19, enrolled during active disease. The donor label of this sample is uncertain. The gene calls are TRBV18 and TRBJ1-6; D gene unclear. The CDR3 region has the DNA TGTGCCAGCTCACCACTCGGTGGCAGCGATTCACCCCTCCACTTT. It specifies CASSPLGGSDSPLHF.